Listed below are T cell receptor beta chains from one sample, sequenced in a study of blood T cell repertoires in COVID-19. The protocol was immunoSEQ multiplex PCR, while the TCRdb copy is restricted to in-frame clones and leaves out a portion. The profile shows tens of thousands of clones, about 74% of them singletons. Material: peripheral blood. The receptors were sampled from a woman aged 80 or over with acute or convalescent COVID-19. The CDR3 runs from the conserved cysteine through the conserved F or W. The order of the fields is D gene, clone size, V gene, J gene, CDR3 DNA, CDR3 protein. A D gene is named only where the DNA matches it firmly. A clone size is listed for some rows: how often the clone was seen (once, few, many), or a class if it is expanded.

TRBD2	NA	TRBV10-2	TRBJ2-1	TGCGCCAGCAGGGAGAGCGGGAGGGCCCTCGACAATGAGCAGTTCTTC	CASRESGRALDNEQFF
TRBD2	NA	TRBV29-1	TRBJ2-7	TGCAGCGTTGGAAGCGGGAGGCGTCCCTACGAGCAGTACTTC	CSVGSGRRPYEQYF
NA	NA	TRBV10-3	TRBJ2-7	TGTGCCATCAGTGGGGCCGGGACACTCAACTACGAGCAGTACTTC	CAISGAGTLNYEQYF
TRBD2	few	TRBV7-2	TRBJ2-7	TGTGCCAGCAGCTCACCCGGGACTAGGGGACGCGAGCAGTACTTC	CASSSPGTRGREQYF
NA	once	TRBV18	TRBJ2-2	TGTGCCAGCACGAGGGACGCAGGGGACGGGGAGCTGTTTTTT	CASTRDAGDGELFF
NA	NA	TRBV5-1	TRBJ2-1	TGCGCCAGCAGCTCGGGACAGATCCGGGGGTCCTACAATGAGCAGTTCTTC	CASSSGQIRGSYNEQFF
TRBD2	NA	TRBV19	TRBJ2-1	TGTGCCAGTAGTCAGACTAGCGGGAGTACCTACAATGAGCAGTTCTTC	CASSQTSGSTYNEQFF
NA	NA	TRBV29-1	TRBJ1-1	TGCAGCGTTGAATTATCCAGGAACACTGAAGCTTTCTTT	CSVELSRNTEAFF
TRBD2	NA	TRBV4-1	TRBJ2-5	TGCGCCAGCAGCCAAGAGGGCGCGGGAGTTACGGAGACCCAGTACTTC	CASSQEGAGVTETQYF
NA	NA	TRBV27	TRBJ2-3	TGTGCCAGCAGTTTACCGGGGAGCACAGATACGCAGTATTTT	CASSLPGSTDTQYF
TRBD1	NA	TRBV3-1/TRBV3-2	TRBJ2-2	TGTGCCAGCAGCCAAGGGCACCGACAGGGGACCACGAACACCGGGGAGCTGTTTTTT	CASSQGHRQGTTNTGELFF
NA	NA	TRBV4-3	TRBJ1-1	TGCGCCAGCAGCCAAGATAGGGGGACTGAAGCTTTCTTT	CASSQDRGTEAFF
NA	NA	TRBV28	TRBJ2-7	TGTGCCAGCAGTTCGGAGTACTACGAGCAGTACTTC	CASSSEYYEQYF
TRBD1	NA	TRBV3-1/TRBV3-2	TRBJ1-6	TGTGCCAGCAGCCAAGCCGTTCCGACAGGGAACCTAACTTGCGGTAATTCACCCCTCCACTTT	CASSQAVPTGNLTCGNSPLHF
NA	few	TRBV19	TRBJ2-1	TGTGCCAGTAGAAGTTTCCAGGTAGCGACTGAGCAGTTCTTC	CASRSFQVATEQFF
TRBD2	NA	TRBV5-1	TRBJ2-1	TGCGCCAGCAGCTTGGATAGCGGGAGGGGGTTTGAGCAGTTCTTC	CASSLDSGRGFEQFF
TRBD2	NA	TRBV27	TRBJ2-7	TGTGCCAGCCAAGTAGCGGGATTCTCCGAGCAGTACTTC	CASQVAGFSEQYF
TRBD1	NA	TRBV6-5	TRBJ1-4	TGTGCCAGCAGTTCAACAGGGGTTGTGACTGAAAAACTGTTTTTT	CASSSTGVVTEKLFF
NA	NA	TRBV19	TRBJ2-5	TGTGCCAGTAGTATCCCCAGGGAGGCCCAGTACTTC	CASSIPREAQYF
NA	NA	TRBV9	TRBJ2-5	TGTGCCAGCAGCGTAGTTGGCAGGGCGGAGACCCAGTACTTC	CASSVVGRAETQYF
TRBD1	NA	TRBV5-1	TRBJ2-5	TGCGCCAGCAGCTTGGGGGCAGGGGGTGAGACCCAGTACTTC	CASSLGAGGETQYF
TRBD2	NA	TRBV10-3	TRBJ2-7	TGTGCCATCAGGTCGACTAGCGGGCAGTCCTACGAGCAGTACTTC	CAIRSTSGQSYEQYF
TRBD2	NA	TRBV5-8	TRBJ2-5	TGTGCCAGCAGCTCCCCGAATTTAGTTAGCGGGAGGCCTAAGGAGACCCAGTACTTC	CASSSPNLVSGRPKETQYF
NA	NA	TRBV4-2	TRBJ1-1	TGTGCCAGCAGCCAAGAACGGGGGGGAGGCACTGAAGCTTTCTTT	CASSQERGGGTEAFF
TRBD2	NA	TRBV7-7	TRBJ2-1	TGTGCTAGCAGCTTAGGGTCTAGCGGAGTCAATGAGCAGTTCTTC	CASSLGSSGVNEQFF
NA	NA	TRBV6-5	TRBJ2-3	TGTGCCAGCAGGGCCGGGAGCTTCACAGATACGCAGTATTTT	CASRAGSFTDTQYF
NA	many	TRBV5-1	TRBJ2-3	TGCGCCAGCAGCTTGGGGGCAAGAGATACGCAGTATTTT	CASSLGARDTQYF
NA	NA	TRBV29-1	TRBJ1-2	TGCAGCGTTGAAGATATGTTTGGACAATCCGGCTATGGCTACACCTTC	CSVEDMFGQSGYGYTF